This T cell receptor (beta chain) was recovered during a study of graft-versus-host responses after intestinal transplantation. Across the whole study: Among the recipients, all got anti-thymocyte globulin induction and then tacrolimus and steroids for about three years. Study-level results: Recipient marrow held GvH clones, some first seen in ileum or blood.

The V end lost 8 bases, the J end lost 2 bases, and 10 bases lay between the germline ends. From germline, CDR1 is MNHNS and CDR2 SASEGT. There are 12 residues in the CDR3. This clone was observed a single time. Its antigen is as yet unknown. Method: immunoSEQ multiplex PCR; TCRdb's copy keeps in-frame clones and lacks some. The repertoire includes about 39,000 clones, roughly 92% of them detected once, and less than 25% sits in the top ten. This material consisted of unstimulated CD8+ T cells sorted from spleen or lymph node cells, taken before transplant. The sequence was collected from a human donor who was the organ donor for an intestinal transplant. The V call is TRBV6-1, the J call TRBJ2-7; perhaps TRBD1 as D (5 bases). The DNA of the CDR3 is TGTGCCAGCTGCAGGACACCCTACGAGCAGTACTTC. As protein: CASCRTPYEQYF.